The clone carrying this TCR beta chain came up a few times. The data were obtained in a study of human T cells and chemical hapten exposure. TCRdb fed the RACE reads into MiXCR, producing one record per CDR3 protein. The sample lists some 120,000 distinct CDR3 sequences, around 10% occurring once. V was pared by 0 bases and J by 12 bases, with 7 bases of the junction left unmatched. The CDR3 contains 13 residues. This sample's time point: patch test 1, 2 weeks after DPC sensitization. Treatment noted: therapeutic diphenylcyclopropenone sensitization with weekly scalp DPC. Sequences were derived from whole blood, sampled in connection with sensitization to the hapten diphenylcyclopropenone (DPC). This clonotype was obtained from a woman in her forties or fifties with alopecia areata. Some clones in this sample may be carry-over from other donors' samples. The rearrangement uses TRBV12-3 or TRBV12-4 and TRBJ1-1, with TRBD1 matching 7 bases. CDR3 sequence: CASSLALRDRTFF. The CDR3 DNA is TGTGCCAGCAGTTTAGCGCTGAGGGACAGAACTTTCTTT.